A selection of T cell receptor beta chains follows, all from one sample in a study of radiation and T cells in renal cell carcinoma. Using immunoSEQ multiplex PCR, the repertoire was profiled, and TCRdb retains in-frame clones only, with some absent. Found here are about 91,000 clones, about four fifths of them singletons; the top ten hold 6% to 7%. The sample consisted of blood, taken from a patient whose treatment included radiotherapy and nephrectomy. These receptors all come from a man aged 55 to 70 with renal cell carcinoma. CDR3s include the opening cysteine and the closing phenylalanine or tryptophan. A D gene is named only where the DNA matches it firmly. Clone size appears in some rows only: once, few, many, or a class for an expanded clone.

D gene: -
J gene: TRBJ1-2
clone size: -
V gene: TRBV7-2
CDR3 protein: CASSLGRLAGGYTF
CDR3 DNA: TGTGCCAGCAGCTTAGGTCGCCTGGCGGGTGGCTACACCTTC

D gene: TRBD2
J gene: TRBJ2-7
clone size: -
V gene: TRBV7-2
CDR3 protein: CASSSSGNYEQYF
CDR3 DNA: TGTGCCAGCAGCTCCAGCGGGAACTACGAGCAGTACTTC

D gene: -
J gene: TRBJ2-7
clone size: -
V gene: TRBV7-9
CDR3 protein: CASSGTRSSYEQYF
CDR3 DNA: TGTGCCAGCAGCGGAACTAGGAGCTCCTACGAGCAGTACTTC

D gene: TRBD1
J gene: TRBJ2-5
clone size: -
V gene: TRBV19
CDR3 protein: CASSIGGQVQETQYF
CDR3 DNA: TGTGCCAGTAGTATAGGGGGACAGGTACAAGAGACCCAGTACTTC

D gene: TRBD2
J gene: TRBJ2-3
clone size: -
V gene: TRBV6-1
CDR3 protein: CASSATSPYASTDTQYF
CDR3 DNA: TGTGCCAGCAGTGCGACTAGCCCTTACGCTAGCACAGATACGCAGTATTTT

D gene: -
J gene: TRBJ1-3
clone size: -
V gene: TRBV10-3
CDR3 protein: CAISEPSSGNTIYF
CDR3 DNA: TGTGCCATCAGTGAGCCGAGCTCTGGAAACACCATATATTTT

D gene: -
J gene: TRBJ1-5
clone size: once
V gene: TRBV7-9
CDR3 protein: CASSLGGLNQPQHF
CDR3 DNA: TGTGCCAGCAGCTTAGGAGGGCTCAATCAGCCCCAGCATTTT

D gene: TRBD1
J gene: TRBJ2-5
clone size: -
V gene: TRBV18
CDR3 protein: CASGRGQETQYF
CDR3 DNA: TGTGCCAGCGGCAGGGGGCAAGAGACCCAGTACTTC

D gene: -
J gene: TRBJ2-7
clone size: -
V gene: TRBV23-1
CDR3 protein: CASNRAEQYF
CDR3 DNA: TGCGCCAGCAATAGGGCCGAGCAGTACTTC

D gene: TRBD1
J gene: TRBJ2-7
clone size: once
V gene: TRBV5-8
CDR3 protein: CASSLTGTPLYEQYF
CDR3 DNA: TGTGCCAGCAGCCTGACAGGGACGCCTCTCTACGAGCAGTACTTC

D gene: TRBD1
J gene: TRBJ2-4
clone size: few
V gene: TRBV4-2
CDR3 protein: CASSQAAGQGINIQYF
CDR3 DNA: TGTGCCAGCAGCCAAGCAGCGGGACAGGGGATAAACATTCAGTACTTC

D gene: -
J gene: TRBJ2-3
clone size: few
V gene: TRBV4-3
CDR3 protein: CASSQDQGGTDTQYF
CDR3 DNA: TGCGCCAGCAGCCAAGATCAGGGCGGTACAGATACGCAGTATTTT

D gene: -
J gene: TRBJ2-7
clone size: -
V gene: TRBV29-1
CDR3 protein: CSVVAVESSYEQYF
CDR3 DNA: TGCAGCGTTGTAGCGGTTGAAAGCTCCTACGAGCAGTACTTC

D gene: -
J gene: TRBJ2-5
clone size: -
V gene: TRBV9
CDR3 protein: CASSVGWLGETQYF
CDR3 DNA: TGTGCCAGCAGCGTAGGGTGGTTAGGAGAGACCCAGTACTTC

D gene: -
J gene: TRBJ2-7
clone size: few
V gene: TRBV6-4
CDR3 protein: CASSDSQESYEQYF
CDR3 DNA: TGTGCCAGCAGTGACTCTCAGGAGTCCTACGAGCAGTACTTC

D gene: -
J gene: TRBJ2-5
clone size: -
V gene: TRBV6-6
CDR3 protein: CASSYSPSETQYF
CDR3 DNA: TGTGCCAGCAGTTACTCCCCGTCTGAGACCCAGTACTTC

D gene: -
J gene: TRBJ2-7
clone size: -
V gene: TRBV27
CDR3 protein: CASSRLASYEQYF
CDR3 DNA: TGTGCCAGCTCGAGGCTAGCCTCCTACGAGCAGTACTTC

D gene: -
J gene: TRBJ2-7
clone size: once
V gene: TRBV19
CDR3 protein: CASSIGQGMYEQYF
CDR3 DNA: TGTGCCAGTAGTATCGGGCAGGGGATGTACGAGCAGTACTTC

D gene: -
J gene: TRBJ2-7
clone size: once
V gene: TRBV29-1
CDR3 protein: CSAQRDYEQYF
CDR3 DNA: TGCAGCGCCCAAAGGGACTACGAGCAGTACTTC

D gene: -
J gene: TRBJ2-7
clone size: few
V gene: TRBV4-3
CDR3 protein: CASSTDYSSYEQYF
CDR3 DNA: TGCGCCAGCAGCACGGACTACAGCTCCTACGAGCAGTACTTC

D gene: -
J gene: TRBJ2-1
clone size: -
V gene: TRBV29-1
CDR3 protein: CSVPPLASYNEQFF
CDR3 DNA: TGCAGCGTCCCACCACTAGCCTCCTACAATGAGCAGTTCTTC

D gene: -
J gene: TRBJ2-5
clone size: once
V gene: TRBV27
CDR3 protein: CASSPRFSRASETQYF
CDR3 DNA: TGTGCCAGCAGTCCCCGGTTTAGCAGGGCGTCAGAGACCCAGTACTTC

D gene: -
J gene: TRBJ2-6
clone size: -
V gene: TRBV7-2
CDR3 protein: CASSSSLPGANVLTF
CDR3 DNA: TGTGCCAGCAGCTCAAGCCTCCCTGGGGCCAACGTCCTGACTTTC

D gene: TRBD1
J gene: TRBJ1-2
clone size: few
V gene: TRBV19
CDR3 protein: CASINQGARGYTF
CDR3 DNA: TGTGCCAGTATCAATCAGGGGGCGCGTGGCTACACCTTC

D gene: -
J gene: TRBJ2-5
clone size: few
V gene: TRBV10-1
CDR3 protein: CASSEPGPQETQYF
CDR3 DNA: TGCGCCAGCAGTGAGCCGGGCCCCCAAGAGACCCAGTACTTC

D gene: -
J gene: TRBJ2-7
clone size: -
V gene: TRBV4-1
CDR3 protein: CASSQAPQAYEQYF
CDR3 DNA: TGCGCCAGCAGCCAAGCCCCCCAGGCCTACGAGCAGTACTTC

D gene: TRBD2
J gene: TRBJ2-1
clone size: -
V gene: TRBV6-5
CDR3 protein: CASSYLSGSYNEQFF
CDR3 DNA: TGTGCCAGCAGTTACTTGAGCGGGAGCTACAATGAGCAGTTCTTC

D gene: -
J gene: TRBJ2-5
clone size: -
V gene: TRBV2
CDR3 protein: CASSEIGGIKETQYF
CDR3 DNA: TGTGCCAGCAGTGAAATAGGAGGGATCAAAGAGACCCAGTACTTC

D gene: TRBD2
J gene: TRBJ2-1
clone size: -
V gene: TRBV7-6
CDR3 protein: CASSSGLAGYNEQFF
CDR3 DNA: TGTGCCAGCAGCTCGGGACTAGCGGGATACAATGAGCAGTTCTTC

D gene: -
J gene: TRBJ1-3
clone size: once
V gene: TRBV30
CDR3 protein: CAWSVPRTVSGNTIYF
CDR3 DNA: TGTGCCTGGAGTGTACCCAGGACAGTCTCTGGAAACACCATATATTTT

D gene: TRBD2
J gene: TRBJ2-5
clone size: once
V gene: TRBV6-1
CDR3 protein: CASSPGTSIETQYF
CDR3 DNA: TGTGCCAGCAGTCCCGGGACTAGTATAGAGACCCAGTACTTC

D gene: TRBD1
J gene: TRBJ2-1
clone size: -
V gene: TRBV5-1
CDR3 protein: CASSSRDRVYNEQFF
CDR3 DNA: TGCGCCAGCAGCTCCCGGGACAGGGTCTACAATGAGCAGTTCTTC

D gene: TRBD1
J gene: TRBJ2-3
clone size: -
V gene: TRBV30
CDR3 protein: CAWIVSQGADTQYF
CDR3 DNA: TGTGCCTGGATAGTTTCCCAGGGGGCAGATACGCAGTATTTT

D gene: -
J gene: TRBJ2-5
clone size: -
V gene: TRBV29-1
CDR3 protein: CSVEVLQWADLTQYF
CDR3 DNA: TGCAGCGTTGAAGTCTTACAGTGGGCGGATTTGACCCAGTACTTC

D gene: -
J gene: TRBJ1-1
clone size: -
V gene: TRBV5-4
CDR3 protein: CASSLGGLNTEAFF
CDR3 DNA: TGTGCCAGCAGCTTGGGCGGCTTGAACACTGAAGCTTTCTTT

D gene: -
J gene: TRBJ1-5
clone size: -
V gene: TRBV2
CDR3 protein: CASTLSTEVSNQPQHF
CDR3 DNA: TGTGCCAGCACCTTATCGACAGAGGTTAGCAATCAGCCCCAGCATTTT

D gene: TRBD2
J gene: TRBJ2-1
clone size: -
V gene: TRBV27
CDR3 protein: CASATSGRQFF
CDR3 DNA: TGTGCCAGCGCCACTAGCGGGAGGCAGTTCTTC

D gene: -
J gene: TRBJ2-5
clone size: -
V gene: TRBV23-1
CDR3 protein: CASSHSGTPTGETQYF
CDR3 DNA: TGCGCCAGCAGTCATTCCGGGACTCCCACTGGGGAGACCCAGTACTTC

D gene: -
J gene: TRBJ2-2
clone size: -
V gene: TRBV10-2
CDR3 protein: CASRKTDSNTGELFF
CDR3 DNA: TGCGCCAGCAGGAAAACGGACAGCAACACCGGGGAGCTGTTTTTT

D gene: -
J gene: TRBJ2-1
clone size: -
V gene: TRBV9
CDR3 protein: CASSRGLGEQFF
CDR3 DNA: TGTGCCAGCAGCCGTGGGTTGGGGGAGCAGTTCTTC

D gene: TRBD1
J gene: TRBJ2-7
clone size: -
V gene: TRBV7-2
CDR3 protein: CASSFSWTGHGQYF
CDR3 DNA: TGTGCCAGCAGCTTCTCGTGGACAGGCCATGGGCAGTACTTC

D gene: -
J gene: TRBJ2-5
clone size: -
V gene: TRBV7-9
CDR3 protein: CASSPSGGRGETQYF
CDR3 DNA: TGTGCCAGCAGCCCATCCGGCGGACGGGGTGAGACCCAGTACTTC

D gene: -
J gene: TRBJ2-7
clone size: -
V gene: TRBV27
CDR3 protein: CASSPGVAYEQYF
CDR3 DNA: TGTGCCAGCAGTCCAGGAGTGGCCTACGAGCAGTACTTC

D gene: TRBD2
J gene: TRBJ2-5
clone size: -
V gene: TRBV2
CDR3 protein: CASTNRGKTSGRQETQYF
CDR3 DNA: TGTGCCAGCACGAACAGAGGGAAGACTAGCGGGAGGCAAGAGACCCAGTACTTC

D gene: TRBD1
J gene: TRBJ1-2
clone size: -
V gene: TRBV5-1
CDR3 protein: CASSSPGQGGRGYTF
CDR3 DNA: TGCGCCAGCAGCTCCCCGGGGCAGGGGGGTCGTGGCTACACCTTC

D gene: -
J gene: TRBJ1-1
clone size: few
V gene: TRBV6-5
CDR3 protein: CASKRVEPQGVAFF
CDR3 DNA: TGTGCCAGCAAGAGGGTGGAACCACAGGGTGTAGCTTTCTTT

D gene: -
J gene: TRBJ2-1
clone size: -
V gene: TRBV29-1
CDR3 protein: CSVEDSGTYNEQFF
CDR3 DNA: TGCAGCGTTGAAGATTCGGGGACATACAATGAGCAGTTCTTC

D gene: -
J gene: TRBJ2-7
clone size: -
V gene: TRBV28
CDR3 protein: CASSFPDDRYEQYF
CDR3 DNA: TGTGCCAGCAGTTTTCCCGATGACAGGTACGAGCAGTACTTC

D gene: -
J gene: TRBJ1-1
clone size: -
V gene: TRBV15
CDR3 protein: CATSRGRGRTTEAFF
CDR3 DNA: TGTGCCACCAGCAGAGGCCGGGGGCGGACCACTGAAGCTTTCTTT

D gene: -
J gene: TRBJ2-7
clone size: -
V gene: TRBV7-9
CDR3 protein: CASSSTYYEQYF
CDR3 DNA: TGTGCCAGCAGCTCCACTTACTACGAGCAGTACTTC